This TCR beta chain is drawn from a study of T cells in localized non-small cell lung cancer. Points from the study as a whole: Only one tumor region was sequenced, so heterogeneity remains possible. A median around 57 of the top 100 tumor clones appeared in adjacent lung. Highest T cell clonality was seen in uninvolved adjacent lung, surpassing that measured in tumor. Those with higher blood T cell density had longer overall survival.

The CDR3 runs 15 residues. Germline V gene lookup returns CDR1 GTSNPN and CDR2 SVGIG (reference sequence). V shed 3 bases and J 2 bases; nucleotides not matched to a gene: 7. A word on this clone: Its antigen is undetermined.

The protocol was immunoSEQ multiplex PCR, while the TCRdb copy is restricted to in-frame clones and leaves out a portion. The profile covers around 10,000 clones, with 29% appearing a single time and about 5.6% taken by the ten largest. The source of this sequence is a man between 35 and 75 years old with stage I lung adenocarcinoma. This rearrangement joins TRBV30 to TRBJ2-1; TRBD1 agrees at 7 bases. Material: lung tumor tissue, obtained before any cancer treatment. The CDR3 DNA reads as TGTGCCTGGAGGGCCCGGGACAGACCCTACAATGAGCAGTTCTTC. Translation gives CAWRARDRPYNEQFF.